The rows below give T cell receptor beta chains drawn from one sample of a study of cytomegalovirus exposure and HLA in healthy donors. Sequenced by immunoSEQ multiplex PCR; TCRdb stores in-frame clones only, minus some. Of 140,000 to 150,000 clones in the sample, 78% were seen once. Sequenced: PBMCs. The receptor source for this set is a woman aged 18-29 years in good health and CMV-seropositive. The CDR3 runs from the conserved cysteine through the conserved F or W. A D gene is named only where the DNA matches it firmly. Only part of the rows carry a size: once, few, many, or a class if the clone is expanded.

d_gene,abundance,v_gene,j_gene,CDR3aa,CDR3nt
NA,few,TRBV6-4,TRBJ1-4,CASSRTENEKLFF,TGTGCCAGCAGCCGGACAGAGAATGAAAAACTGTTTTTT
NA,NA,TRBV30,TRBJ2-5,CAWDQARGRQETQYF,TGTGCCTGGGACCAAGCACGCGGGCGACAAGAGACCCAGTACTTC
NA,NA,TRBV30,TRBJ2-2,CAWSVRFRGGDTNTGELFF,TGTGCCTGGAGTGTACGATTTCGGGGCGGGGATACGAACACCGGGGAGCTGTTTTTT
TRBD1,NA,TRBV5-5,TRBJ1-1,CASRRQGPIDTEAFF,TGTGCCAGCAGAAGACAGGGACCAATTGACACTGAAGCTTTCTTT
NA,NA,TRBV9,TRBJ1-2,CASSVEVGTGYGYTF,TGTGCCAGCAGCGTAGAGGTGGGAACAGGCTATGGCTACACCTTC
NA,few,TRBV9,TRBJ1-1,CASSPRRDQNTEAFF,TGTGCCAGCAGCCCGAGGAGGGACCAAAACACTGAAGCTTTCTTT
NA,once,TRBV7-9,TRBJ1-5,CASSSSFNNQPQHF,TGTGCCAGCAGCTCCAGTTTTAACAATCAGCCCCAGCATTTT
TRBD1,NA,TRBV28,TRBJ1-1,CASSYSTGVFSTEAFF,TGTGCCAGCAGTTATTCGACAGGGGTTTTTTCCACTGAAGCTTTCTTT
NA,NA,TRBV28,TRBJ2-5,CASSGGGGVQETQYF,TGTGCCAGCTCCGGGGGAGGTGGGGTACAAGAGACCCAGTACTTC
TRBD2,NA,TRBV28,TRBJ2-3,CASSAPSGLAVSDTQYF,TGTGCCAGCAGCGCACCCTCCGGCCTAGCGGTATCAGATACGCAGTATTTT
NA,NA,TRBV6-6,TRBJ1-1,CASCRRDLNTEAFF,TGTGCCAGCTGTAGGAGGGATCTGAACACTGAAGCTTTCTTT
NA,NA,TRBV30,TRBJ1-5,CAWSVAGTMLNQPQHF,TGTGCCTGGAGTGTAGCCGGGACAATGCTCAATCAGCCCCAGCATTTT
NA,NA,TRBV4-3,TRBJ2-7,CASSQDIRGFISYEQYF,TGCGCCAGCAGCCAAGATATCCGGGGGTTCATCTCCTACGAGCAGTACTTC
TRBD2,once,TRBV6-1,TRBJ2-7,CASSEGGGRLEQYF,TGTGCCAGCAGTGAAGGGGGAGGGCGTCTCGAGCAGTACTTC
NA,NA,TRBV4-1,TRBJ2-7,CASSQDEGVRYEQYF,TGCGCCAGCAGCCAAGATGAGGGGGTGAGGTACGAGCAGTACTTC
TRBD1,NA,TRBV5-1,TRBJ1-1,CASSLGTGTANTEAFF,TGCGCCAGCAGCTTGGGGACCGGGACAGCGAACACTGAAGCTTTCTTT
NA,few,TRBV4-3,TRBJ2-7,CASSQGAGAPSYEQYF,TGCGCCAGCAGCCAAGGAGCCGGAGCCCCCTCCTACGAGCAGTACTTC
TRBD2,few,TRBV7-9,TRBJ2-1,CASSLVGGLANEQFF,TGTGCCAGCAGCTTAGTAGGGGGACTAGCCAATGAGCAGTTCTTC
NA,NA,TRBV7-2,TRBJ1-2,CASSPRRGSNGYTF,TGTGCCAGCAGCCCCCGGAGAGGTAGTAATGGCTACACCTTC
TRBD1,few,TRBV18,TRBJ1-2,CASSPAPEGTGVPTF,TGTGCCAGCTCACCAGCACCAGAGGGGACAGGGGTCCCCACCTTC
TRBD1,once,TRBV6-5,TRBJ2-7,CASKLDRDTFYEQYF,TGTGCCAGCAAACTGGACAGGGACACTTTCTACGAGCAGTACTTC
TRBD1,NA,TRBV19,TRBJ1-4,CASRRQGEEKLFF,TGTGCCAGTCGAAGACAGGGAGAGGAAAAACTGTTTTTT
TRBD2,NA,TRBV6-6,TRBJ2-1,CASRPLAGSSYNEQFF,TGTGCCAGCAGGCCTTTAGCGGGGAGCTCCTACAATGAGCAGTTCTTC
TRBD1,few,TRBV29-1,TRBJ2-7,CSVAGQGAYEQYF,TGCAGCGTAGCAGGACAGGGGGCCTACGAGCAGTACTTC
NA,NA,TRBV5-4,TRBJ2-3,CASSLGGGTDTQYF,TGTGCCAGCAGCTTGGGGGGGGGCACAGATACGCAGTATTTT
NA,NA,TRBV5-1,TRBJ2-7,CASSTSLPSSYEQYF,TGCGCCAGCAGCACCTCCCTACCTTCGTCCTACGAGCAGTACTTC
NA,many,TRBV4-1,TRBJ1-6,CASSHARDGENSPLHF,TGCGCCAGCAGCCATGCGCGGGACGGGGAGAATTCACCCCTCCACTTT
NA,NA,TRBV7-8,TRBJ1-4,CASSLSGANEKLFF,TGTGCCAGCAGCTTATCGGGTGCCAATGAAAAACTGTTTTTT
TRBD1,few,TRBV11-2,TRBJ1-1,CASSPGTDLNTEAFF,TGTGCCAGCAGCCCCGGGACAGATCTTAACACTGAAGCTTTCTTT
NA,NA,TRBV19,TRBJ1-1,CASSWQNTEAFF,TGTGCCAGTAGTTGGCAGAACACTGAAGCTTTCTTT
TRBD1,NA,TRBV4-3,TRBJ1-2,CASSQPGQGATGYTF,TGCGCCAGCAGCCAACCGGGACAGGGGGCAACTGGCTACACCTTC
NA,NA,TRBV10-3,TRBJ1-2,CAIRPGLGQRYGYTF,TGTGCCATCCGCCCCGGGTTGGGGCAGCGCTATGGCTACACCTTC
NA,NA,TRBV4-3,TRBJ1-5,CASSQDLRLEHQPQHF,TGCGCCAGCAGCCAAGATCTCCGGTTAGAGCATCAGCCCCAGCATTTT
TRBD1,NA,TRBV4-3,TRBJ1-5,CASSQAKRGGSNQPQHF,TGCGCCAGCAGCCAAGCAAAACGAGGGGGCAGCAATCAGCCCCAGCATTTT
TRBD1,NA,TRBV19,TRBJ1-6,CASSQGANSPLHF,TGTGCCAGTTCTCAGGGGGCAAATTCACCCCTCCACTTT
TRBD1,NA,TRBV7-9,TRBJ2-1,CASSAQTGNSYNEQFF,TGTGCCAGCAGCGCGCAGACAGGGAACTCCTACAATGAGCAGTTCTTC
NA,once,TRBV6-1,TRBJ2-7,CASSAGQSSYEQYF,TGTGCCAGCAGCGCAGGACAGAGCTCCTACGAGCAGTACTTC
NA,NA,TRBV5-5,TRBJ1-1,CASSYVGGNTEAFF,TGTGCCAGCAGCTATGTCGGAGGGAACACTGAAGCTTTCTTT
NA,NA,TRBV7-9,TRBJ2-6,CASSLGLGSGANVLTF,TGTGCCAGCAGCTTAGGACTAGGGTCTGGGGCCAACGTCCTGACTTTC
NA,NA,TRBV4-2,TRBJ1-2,CASSQDSSAGYGYTF,TGTGCCAGCAGCCAAGATTCTTCCGCGGGCTATGGCTACACCTTC
NA,few,TRBV20-1,TRBJ1-1,CSPVRQAEAFF,TGCAGTCCAGTACGCCAGGCTGAAGCTTTCTTT
NA,NA,TRBV6-5,TRBJ2-4,CASSHGGAAKNIQYF,TGTGCCAGCAGCCATGGGGGGGCTGCCAAAAACATTCAGTACTTC
TRBD2,NA,TRBV9,TRBJ2-1,CASSPSGGALGNEQFF,TGTGCCAGCAGCCCTAGCGGGGGGGCCTTGGGGAATGAGCAGTTCTTC
NA,few,TRBV28,TRBJ1-6,CASSLAGNSPLHF,TGTGCCAGCAGTTTGGCGGGAAATTCACCCCTCCACTTT
TRBD2,few,TRBV7-2,TRBJ2-1,CASSSFLSGGANEQFF,TGTGCCAGCAGCTCGTTCCTTAGCGGGGGGGCGAATGAGCAGTTCTTC
TRBD2,NA,TRBV9,TRBJ2-3,CASSVDLAGGITDTQYF,TGTGCCAGCAGCGTAGACTTAGCGGGGGGGATTACAGATACGCAGTATTTT
NA,NA,TRBV2,TRBJ1-1,CASSVRTNTEAFF,TGTGCCAGCAGTGTACGGACTAACACTGAAGCTTTCTTT